The source of this T cell receptor (beta chain) is a study of OX40 agonist ivuxolimab in advanced cancers. Study-level findings and limits: The CD4+ and CD8+ T cells in the blood had expanded clonally by week 6 at 0.1 to 3.0 mg/kg. In CD8+ T cells, expanded clones were on average more numerous than in CD4+. Also showing low normalized T-cell clonal expansion were some of the nonresponders.

As concerns this clone: Its cognate antigen is unknown.

V dropped 7 bases and J dropped 8; count of bases not matched to a gene: 19. The V gene's germline CDR1 is MDHEN and CDR2 SYDVKM. The CDR3 sequence is 17 residues long. The investigators sampled blood at baseline, at cycle 4 day 1, and at cycle 7 day 1. Produced via immunoSEQ multiplex PCR; TCRdb's table is partial and in-frame only. The sample lists approximately 30,000 clones; roughly nine tenths were seen once. The sequence came from an adult with an advanced solid tumor such as melanoma, head and neck, liver or kidney cancer. Sequenced material: CD4+ or CD8+ T cells sorted from blood, taken in a trial of the OX40 agonist ivuxolimab. The chain couples TRBV28 to TRBJ2-1; TRBD2 agrees at 8 bases. CDR3 bases: TGTGCCAGCACTGATCAGCCGGGAGGGCCGGGTAGCCATGAGCAGTTCTTC. Translation: CASTDQPGGPGSHEQFF.